The 15 T cell receptor beta chains in this list originate from one sample, sequenced in a study of blood T cell repertoires in COVID-19. Assay used: immunoSEQ multiplex PCR; TCRdb lists only in-frame clones, some missing. The repertoire holds hundreds of thousands of clones, with 80% to 90% as singletons. The material sequenced was PBMCs or T cells enriched from blood (not recorded which). These TCRs come from a woman in her twenties or thirties who had recovered from COVID-19.

The chain links TRBV7-2 to TRBJ1-1, with unresolved D. The CDR3 has 14 amino acids. V was shortened by 1 base and J by 6 bases, with 12 bases between the two germline ends. CDR1 and CDR2 (germline): SGHTA, FQGNSA. The CDR3 DNA is TGTGCCAGCAGCTTAGTGGGCCACCGGTCTGAAGCTTTCTTT. Protein product: CASSLVGHRSEAFF. The whole variable domain, remainder taken from reference TRBV7-2 and TRBJ1-1, is GAGVSQSPSNKVTEKGKDVELRCDPISGHTALYWYRQSLGQGLEFLIYFQGNSAPDKSGLPSDRFSAERTGGSVSTLTIQRTQQEDSAVYLCASSLVGHRSEAFFGQGTRLTVV.

This chain joins TRBV19 and TRBJ1-5, with TRBD1 as a possible D gene (6 bases). CDR3 length equals 16 residues. The germline CDR1 and CDR2 sequences are LNHDA and SQIVND (reference sequence). The ends were cut back, 0 bases at V and 2 bases at J, with 11 bases in the middle. The CDR3 nucleotides read TGTGCCAGTAGTATAGATCAAGGACAGCGCAATCAGCCCCAGCATTTT. Encoded protein: CASSIDQGQRNQPQHF.

This rearrangement joins TRBV5-4 to TRBJ2-7, with a possible D match to TRBD1 (5 bases). The V gene lost 4 bases and the J gene lost 9 bases, with 20 bases spanning the gap. The CDR3 sequence is 14 residues long. The V gene's germline CDR1 is SGHNT and CDR2 YYREEE (reference sequence). CDR3 coding DNA: TGTGCCAGCAGCAATCCCAGGGCTTCTATCGGGCAGTACTTC. It yields the protein CASSNPRASIGQYF.

The chain links TRBV18 to TRBJ1-1; 9 bases fit TRBD1. The trim removed 3 bases at V and 5 bases at J, leaving 10 bases unmatched. Germline-derived CDR1 and CDR2 are KGHSH and LQKENI. The CDR3 is made up of 16 amino acids. The CDR3, as DNA: TGTGCCAGCTCACCTGGGACAGGGCGCGCTTATACTGAAGCTTTCTTT. Protein: CASSPGTGRAYTEAFF.

V is TRBV6-5 and J is TRBJ2-5; 7 bases line up with TRBD2. Germline lookup yields CDR1 MNHEY and CDR2 SVGAGI. With V trimmed by 6 bases and J by 5 bases, 3 bases remained unmatched. The CDR3 length is 12 residues. CDR3 amino acids: CASSQGGETQYF. The CDR3 region has the DNA TGTGCCAGCAGCCAGGGAGGGGAGACCCAGTACTTC.

The chain couples TRBV7-6 to TRBJ1-3, with 8 bases identical to TRBD1. V was pared by 5 bases and J by 0 bases, with 3 bases of the junction left unmatched. CDR3 length equals 15 residues. The V gene's germline CDR1 is SGHVS and CDR2 FNYEAQ. The CDR3 region is CASSGQGNSGNTIYF. The CDR3, as DNA: TGTGCCAGCAGCGGACAGGGAAACTCTGGAAACACCATATATTTT.

V gene TRBV7-8 combines with J gene TRBJ1-3; D is ambiguous. CDR3 size: 14 residues. Per germline, CDR1 SGHVS and CDR2 FQNEAQ. V gave up 2 bases and J gave up 0 bases, with 5 bases separating them. CDR3 sequence reads: CASSLQASGNTIYF. The DNA of the CDR3 is TGTGCCAGCAGCTTACAAGCCTCTGGAAACACCATATATTTT.

This clone has just one count. The V call is TRBV6-5, the J call TRBJ2-7, with TRBD2 identical over 13 bases. CDR3 length: 16 amino acids. V was pared by 2 bases and J by 4 bases, with 5 bases of the junction left unmatched. CDR1 MNHEY and CDR2 SVGAGI come from the germline V gene. CDR3 in DNA: TGTGCCAGCAGTTACACCCCACTAGCGGGAGGGTACGAGCAGTACTTC. Translated, it gives CASSYTPLAGGYEQYF.

The chain has TRBV6-5 and TRBJ2-5, with D unresolved. V was clipped by 7 bases and J by 5 bases, with 20 bases between them. The CDR3 is 15 residues long. From germline, CDR1 is MNHEY and CDR2 SVGAGI. The CDR3 bases are TGTGCCAGCAAGGCGGAGCAGAGCGATCGGGAGACCCAGTACTTC. Protein: CASKAEQSDRETQYF.

This clone has at least ten counts. The gene calls are TRBV11-2 and TRBJ2-7, with 7 bases matching TRBD2. CDR3 length: 18 amino acids. Trimming took 4 bases from V and 7 from J; bases not matched to a gene: 22. CDR1 is SGHAT, CDR2 FQNNGV, per germline. CDR3 sequence: CASSSGELGFRTGGEQYF. The CDR3, as DNA: TGTGCCAGCAGCTCGGGAGAGCTAGGGTTCCGGACGGGAGGTGAGCAGTACTTC.

The chain joins TRBV11-3 to TRBJ2-3; the D call may be TRBD1 or TRBD2 (6 bases each). V was shortened by 5 bases and J by 1 base, with 10 bases between the two germline ends. From germline, CDR1 is SGHNT and CDR2 YENEEA. The CDR3 has 14 residues. The CDR3 here is CASSLGGRTDTQYF. DNA for the CDR3: TGTGCCAGCAGCCTAGGGGGGCGCACAGATACGCAGTATTTT.

The V and J genes are TRBV7-6 and TRBJ2-1, with 13 bases identical to TRBD2. CDR1 and CDR2 from the germline V gene are SGHVS and FNYEAQ. There are 18 residues in the CDR3. The V segment lost 1 base and the J segment 1 base; nucleotides outside the gene matches: 4. CDR3 loop: CASSLGRLAGGSYNEQFF. In DNA form, the CDR3 reads TGTGCCAGCAGCTTAGGCAGACTAGCGGGAGGATCCTACAATGAGCAGTTCTTC.

This chain joins TRBV5-3 and TRBJ2-1; 8 bases are a match to TRBD2. TRBV5-3 counts as an open reading frame of uncertain function. The V gene end was trimmed by 0 bases and the J gene end by 13 bases; junction bases not matched to a gene: 24. The CDR3 totals 19 residues. The CDR3 loop is CARSLEGSGGYPFDTSQFF. The CDR3 nucleotides read TGTGCCAGAAGCTTGGAGGGAAGCGGGGGCTACCCCTTCGATACTAGCCAGTTCTTC.

The J gene is TRBJ1-2, the V gene TRBV10-2; 7 bases match TRBD1. CDR3 length: 13 residues. The V gene's germline CDR1 is WSHSY and CDR2 SAAADI. V was clipped by 4 bases and J by 7 bases; unmatched bases: 6. The chain's CDR3 is CASSATGESGYTF. The CDR3 nucleotides read TGCGCCAGCAGTGCTACAGGGGAGTCTGGCTACACCTTC.

The V gene is TRBV5-6, the J gene TRBJ1-2; TRBD1 aligns across 7 bases. Germline V gene lookup returns CDR1 SGHDT and CDR2 YYEEEE. After removal of 6 bases from V and 2 bases from J, the junction contained 13 bases not matched to a gene. The CDR3 is 16 residues long. This chain's CDR3 is CASTSGTGQRNYGYTF. CDR3 nucleotide sequence: TGTGCCAGCACCTCGGGTACGGGACAGAGGAACTATGGCTACACCTTC.